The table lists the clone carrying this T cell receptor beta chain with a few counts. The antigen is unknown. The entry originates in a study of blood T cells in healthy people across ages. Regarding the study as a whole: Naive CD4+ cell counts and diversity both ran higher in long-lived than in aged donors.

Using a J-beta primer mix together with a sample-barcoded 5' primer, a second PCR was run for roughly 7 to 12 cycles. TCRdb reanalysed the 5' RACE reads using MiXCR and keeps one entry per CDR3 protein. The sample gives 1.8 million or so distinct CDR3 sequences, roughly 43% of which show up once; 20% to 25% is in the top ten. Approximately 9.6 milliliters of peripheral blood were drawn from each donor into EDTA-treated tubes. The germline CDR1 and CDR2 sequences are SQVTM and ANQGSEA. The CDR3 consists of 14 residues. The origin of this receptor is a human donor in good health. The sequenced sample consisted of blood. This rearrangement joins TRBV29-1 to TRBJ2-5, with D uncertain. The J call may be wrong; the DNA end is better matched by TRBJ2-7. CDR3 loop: CSVELPSKQYEQYF. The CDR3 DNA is TGCAGCGTTGAACTACCCTCTAAACAGTACGAGCAGTACTTC.